The entry that follows covers one T cell receptor (beta chain) sequence. Its matching antigen is unknown. This sample is part of a study of radiation and T cells in renal cell carcinoma. Study findings and constraints: Top tumor clonotypes rose in blood 2 weeks post-radiation, then contracted.

Time point of the sample: baseline pretreatment blood. The treatment is: 15 Gy SBRT to primary tumor, nephrectomy 4 weeks later. The assay was immunoSEQ multiplex PCR, and TCRdb's table has in-frame clones only and misses some. The repertoire consists of about 160,000 clones, with about 87% occurring once and the leading ten covering approximately 4%. Germline V lookup: CDR1 SGHVS, CDR2 FQNEAQ. The CDR3 extends over 13 amino acids. The V end was cut by 5 bases, the J end by 5 bases, with 10 bases between. The V call is TRBV7-8, the J call TRBJ1-5; no firm D call. The clonotype was recovered from a woman between 70 and 85 years old with renal cell carcinoma. Sequencing was performed on blood, taken from a patient whose treatment included radiotherapy and nephrectomy. For the CDR3, the DNA is TGTGCCAGCAGCACAAAGCCGGATCAGCCCCAGCATTTT. It codes for CASSTKPDQPQHF.